The clone carrying this TCR beta chain has only a few counts. The authors' processing: Amplification of reference gene primers provided the estimated nucleated cell counts. TCRdb's copy holds only in-frame clones and misses some; the assay was immunoSEQ multiplex PCR. From that table come the V and J calls and clone size; the DNA was used to work out D and trimming. The data contain 120,000 to 150,000 clones, approximately 80% of them singletons. This sample is drawn from a study of blood T cell repertoires in COVID-19. Turning to the study itself: Acute and convalescent COVID-19 specimens originated in the United States, Italy and Spain. PBMCs, B-cell-depleted T cells, or T cells provided the cDNA or gDNA that made up the material.

Unmatched junction bases numbered 4, after V lost 6 bases and J lost 4 bases. Germline V gene lookup returns CDR1 SNHLY and CDR2 FYNNEI. The CDR3 contains 14 residues. The clonotype originates from a human donor in a cohort sampled during active COVID-19. The sample taken for sequencing was peripheral blood. The chain couples TRBV2 to TRBJ2-7, with 12 bases lining up with TRBD2. CDR3 sequence: CASRSGTSGYEQYF. DNA of the CDR3: TGTGCCAGCAGGTCCGGGACTAGCGGGTACGAGCAGTACTTC.